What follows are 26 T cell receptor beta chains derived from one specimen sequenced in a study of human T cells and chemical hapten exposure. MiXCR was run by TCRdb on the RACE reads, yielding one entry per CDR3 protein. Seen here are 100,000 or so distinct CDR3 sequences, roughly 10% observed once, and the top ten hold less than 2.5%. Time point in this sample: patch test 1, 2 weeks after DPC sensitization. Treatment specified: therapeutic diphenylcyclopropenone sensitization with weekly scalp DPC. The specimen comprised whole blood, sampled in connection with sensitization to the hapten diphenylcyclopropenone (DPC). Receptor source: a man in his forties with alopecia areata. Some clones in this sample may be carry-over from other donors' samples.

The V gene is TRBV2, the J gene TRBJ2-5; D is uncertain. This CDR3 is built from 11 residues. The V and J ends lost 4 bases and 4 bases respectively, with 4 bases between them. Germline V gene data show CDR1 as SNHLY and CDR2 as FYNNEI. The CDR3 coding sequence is TGTGCCAGCAGTGTAGCAGAGACCCAGTACTTC. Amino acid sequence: CASSVAETQYF.

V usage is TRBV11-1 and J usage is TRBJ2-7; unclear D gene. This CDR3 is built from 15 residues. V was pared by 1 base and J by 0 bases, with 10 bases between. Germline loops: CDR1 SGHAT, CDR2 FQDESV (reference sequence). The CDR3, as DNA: TGTGCCAGCAGCTTAGTAGGCGGAAGCTCCTACGAGCAGTACTTC. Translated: CASSLVGGSSYEQYF.

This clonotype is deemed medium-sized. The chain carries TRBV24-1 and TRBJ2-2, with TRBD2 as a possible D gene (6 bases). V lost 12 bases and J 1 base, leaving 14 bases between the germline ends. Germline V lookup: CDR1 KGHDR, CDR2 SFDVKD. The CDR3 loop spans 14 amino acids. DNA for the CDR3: TGTGCCGCGGGGCAGAGACAGAACACCGGGGAGCTGTTTTTT. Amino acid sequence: CAAGQRQNTGELFF.

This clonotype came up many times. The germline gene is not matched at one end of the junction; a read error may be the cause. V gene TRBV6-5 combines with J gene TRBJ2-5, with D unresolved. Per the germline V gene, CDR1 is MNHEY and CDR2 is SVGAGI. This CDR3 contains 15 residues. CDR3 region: CASTYRLQRQETQYF. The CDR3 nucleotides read TGTGCCAGCACTTACAGACTCCAAAGACAAGAGACCCAGTACTTC.

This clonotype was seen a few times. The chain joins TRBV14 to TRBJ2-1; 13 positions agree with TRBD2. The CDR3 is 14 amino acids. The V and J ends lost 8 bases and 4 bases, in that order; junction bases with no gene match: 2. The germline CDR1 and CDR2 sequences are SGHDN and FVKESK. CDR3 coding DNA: TGTGCCAGCGGACTAGCGGGAGCGTACAATGAGCAGTTCTTC. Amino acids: CASGLAGAYNEQFF.

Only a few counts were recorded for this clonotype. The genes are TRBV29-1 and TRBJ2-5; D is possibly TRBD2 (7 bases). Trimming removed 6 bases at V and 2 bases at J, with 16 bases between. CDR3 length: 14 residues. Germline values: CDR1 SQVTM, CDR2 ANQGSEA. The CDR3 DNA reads TGCAGCGTCGCCCTCAGGGGACTACAAGAGACCCAGTACTTC. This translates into CSVALRGLQETQYF.

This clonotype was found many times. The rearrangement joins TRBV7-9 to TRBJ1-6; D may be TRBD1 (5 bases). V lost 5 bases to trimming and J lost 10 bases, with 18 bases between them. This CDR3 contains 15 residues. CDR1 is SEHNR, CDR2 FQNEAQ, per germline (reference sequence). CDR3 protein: CASSIEVGGRSPLHF. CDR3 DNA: TGTGCCAGCAGCATCGAGGTGGGGGGACGGTCACCCCTCCACTTT.

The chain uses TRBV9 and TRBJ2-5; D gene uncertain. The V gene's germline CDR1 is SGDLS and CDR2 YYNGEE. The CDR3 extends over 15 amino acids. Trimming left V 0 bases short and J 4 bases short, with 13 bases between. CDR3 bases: TGTGCCAGCAGCGTAGCTGGCCAGTCCAGAGAGACCCAGTACTTC. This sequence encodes CASSVAGQSRETQYF. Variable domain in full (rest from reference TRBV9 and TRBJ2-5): DSGVTQTPKHLITATGQRVTLRCSPRSGDLSVYWYQQSLDQGLQFLIQYYNGEERAKGNILERFSAQQFPDLHSELNLSSLELGDSALYFCASSVAGQSRETQYFGPGTRLLVL.

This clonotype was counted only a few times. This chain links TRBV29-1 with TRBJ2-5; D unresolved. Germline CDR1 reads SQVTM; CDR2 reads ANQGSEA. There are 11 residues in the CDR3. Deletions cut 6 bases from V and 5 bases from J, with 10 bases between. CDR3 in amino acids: CSVVLPETQYF. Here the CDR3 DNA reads TGCAGCGTAGTACTTCCGGAGACCCAGTACTTC.

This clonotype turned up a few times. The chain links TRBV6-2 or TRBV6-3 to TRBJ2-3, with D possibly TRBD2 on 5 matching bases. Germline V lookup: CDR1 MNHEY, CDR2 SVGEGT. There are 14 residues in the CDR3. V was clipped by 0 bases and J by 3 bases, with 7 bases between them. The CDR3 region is CASSYSEVTDTQYF. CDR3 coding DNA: TGTGCCAGCAGTTACTCGGAGGTAACAGATACGCAGTATTTT.

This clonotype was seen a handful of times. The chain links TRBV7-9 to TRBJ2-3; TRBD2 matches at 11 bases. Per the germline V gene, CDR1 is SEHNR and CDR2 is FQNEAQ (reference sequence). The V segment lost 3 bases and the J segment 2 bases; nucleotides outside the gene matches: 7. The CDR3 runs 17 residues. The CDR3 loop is CASSFPGTSGLTDTQYF. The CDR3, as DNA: TGTGCCAGCAGCTTTCCCGGGACTAGCGGCCTCACAGATACGCAGTATTTT.

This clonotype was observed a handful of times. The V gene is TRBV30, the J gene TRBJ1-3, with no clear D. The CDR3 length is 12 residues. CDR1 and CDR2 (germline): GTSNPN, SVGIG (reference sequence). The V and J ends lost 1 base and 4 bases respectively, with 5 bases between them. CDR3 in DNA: TGTGCCTGGAGTGAAGGCGGAAACACCATATATTTT. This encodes CAWSEGGNTIYF.

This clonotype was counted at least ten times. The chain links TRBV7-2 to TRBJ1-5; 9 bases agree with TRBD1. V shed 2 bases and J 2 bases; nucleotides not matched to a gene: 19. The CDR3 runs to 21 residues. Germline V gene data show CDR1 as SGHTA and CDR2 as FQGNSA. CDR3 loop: CASSLNRRDRDRGWGNQPQHF. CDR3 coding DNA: TGTGCCAGCAGCTTAAACCGCCGGGACAGGGATCGAGGTTGGGGCAATCAGCCCCAGCATTTT.

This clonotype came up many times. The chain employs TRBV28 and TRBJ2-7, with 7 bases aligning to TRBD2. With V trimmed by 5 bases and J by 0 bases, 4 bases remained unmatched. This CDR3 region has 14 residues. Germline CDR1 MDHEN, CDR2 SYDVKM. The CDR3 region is CASSPRTSSYEQYV. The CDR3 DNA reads TGTGCCAGCAGTCCTCGGACTAGCTCCTACGAGCAGTACGTC.

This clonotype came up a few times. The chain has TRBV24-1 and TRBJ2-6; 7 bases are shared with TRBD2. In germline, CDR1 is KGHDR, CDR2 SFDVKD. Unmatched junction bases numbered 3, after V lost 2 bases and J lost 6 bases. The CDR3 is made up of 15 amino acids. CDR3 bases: TGTGCCACCAGTGATTCAGGGAGGGAGGCCAACGTCCTGACTTTC. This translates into CATSDSGREANVLTF.

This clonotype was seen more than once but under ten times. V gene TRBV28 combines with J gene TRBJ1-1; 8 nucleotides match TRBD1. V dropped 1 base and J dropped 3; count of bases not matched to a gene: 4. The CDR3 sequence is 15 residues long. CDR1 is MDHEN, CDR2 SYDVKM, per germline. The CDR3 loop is CASSLSGGLYTEAFF. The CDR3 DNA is TGTGCCAGCAGTTTATCAGGGGGCTTGTACACTGAAGCTTTCTTT.

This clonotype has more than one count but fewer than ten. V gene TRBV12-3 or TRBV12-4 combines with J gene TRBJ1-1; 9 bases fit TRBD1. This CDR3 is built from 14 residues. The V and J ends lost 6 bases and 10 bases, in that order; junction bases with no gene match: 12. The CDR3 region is CASSLTGGAPRAFF. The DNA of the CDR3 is TGTGCCAGCAGCCTGACAGGGGGAGCCCCTAGAGCTTTCTTT.

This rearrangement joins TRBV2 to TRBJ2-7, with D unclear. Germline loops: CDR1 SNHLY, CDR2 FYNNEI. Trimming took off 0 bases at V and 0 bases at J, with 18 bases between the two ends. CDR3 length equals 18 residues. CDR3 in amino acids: CASSEAPPLVLSSYEQYV. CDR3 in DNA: TGTGCCAGCAGTGAAGCGCCCCCGTTGGTTTTAAGCTCCTACGAGCAGTACGTC.

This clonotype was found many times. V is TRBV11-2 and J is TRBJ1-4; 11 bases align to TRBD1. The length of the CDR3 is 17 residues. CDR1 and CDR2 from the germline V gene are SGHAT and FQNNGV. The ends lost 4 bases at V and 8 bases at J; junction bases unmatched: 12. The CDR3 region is CASSYEGQGAIREKLFF. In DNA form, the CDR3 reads TGTGCCAGCAGCTACGAAGGACAGGGGGCGATCCGAGAAAAACTGTTTTTT.

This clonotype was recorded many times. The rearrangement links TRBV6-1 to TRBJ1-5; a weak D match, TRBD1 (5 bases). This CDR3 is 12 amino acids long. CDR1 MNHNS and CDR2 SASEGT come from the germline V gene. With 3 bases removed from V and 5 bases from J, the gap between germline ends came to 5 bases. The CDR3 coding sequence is TGTGCCAGCAGTGACAGGGATCAGCCCCAGCATTTT. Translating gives CASSDRDQPQHF.

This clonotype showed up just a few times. This chain's CDR3 is CSAKEGFGRVEQFF. CDR3 bases: TGCAGTGCTAAAGAGGGCTTCGGGCGTGTTGAGCAGTTCTTC. The chain uses TRBV20-1 and TRBJ2-1; TRBD2 is a possible D gene (5 bases). CDR3 length: 14 amino acids. Germline V gives CDR1 DFQATT, CDR2 SNEGSKA (reference sequence). Trimming pared 4 bases from V and 9 bases from J, leaving 19 bases between.

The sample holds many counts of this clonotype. CDR3 nucleotides: TGTGCCAGCAGCTTAGAACGAGCAAATGAGCAGTTCTTC. It translates to CASSLERANEQFF. The chain combines TRBV11-2 with TRBJ2-1; no clear D. The CDR3 is 13 residues long. V lost 0 bases and J lost 7, with 7 bases in between. Germline V gives CDR1 SGHAT, CDR2 FQNNGV.

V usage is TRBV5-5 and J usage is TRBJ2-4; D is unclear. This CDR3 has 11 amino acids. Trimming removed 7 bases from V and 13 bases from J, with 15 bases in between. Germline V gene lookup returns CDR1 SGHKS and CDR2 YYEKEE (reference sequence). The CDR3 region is CASGRGSGQYF. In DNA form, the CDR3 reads TGTGCCAGCGGTAGAGGTTCCGGGCAGTACTTC. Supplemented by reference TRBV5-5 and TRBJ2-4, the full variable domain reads DAGVTQSPTHLIKTRGQQVTLRCSPISGHKSVSWYQQVLGQGPQFIFQYYEKEERGRGNFPDRFSARQFPNYSSELNVNALLLGDSALYLCASGRGSGQYFGAGTRLSVL.

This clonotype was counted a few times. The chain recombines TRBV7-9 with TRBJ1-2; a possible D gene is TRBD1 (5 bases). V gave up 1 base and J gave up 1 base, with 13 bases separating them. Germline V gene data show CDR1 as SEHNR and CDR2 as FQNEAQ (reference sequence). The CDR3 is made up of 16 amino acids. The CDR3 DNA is TGTGCCAGCAGCTTAGGAACAGGAAGTAATAACTATGGCTACACCTTC. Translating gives CASSLGTGSNNYGYTF. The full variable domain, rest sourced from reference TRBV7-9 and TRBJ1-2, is DTGVSQNPRHKITKRGQNVTFRCDPISEHNRLYWYRQTLGQGPEFLTYFQNEAQLEKSRLLSDRFSAERPKGSFSTLEIQRTEQGDSAMYLCASSLGTGSNNYGYTFGSGTRLTVV.

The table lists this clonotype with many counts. CDR3 loop: CASSVDSLRVETQYF. The CDR3 DNA is TGTGCCAGCAGCGTAGACAGTTTGCGGGTGGAGACCCAGTACTTC. This chain uses TRBV7-2 with TRBJ2-5, with D perhaps being TRBD1 or TRBD2 (5 bases each). The CDR3 consists of 15 residues. Per the germline V gene, CDR1 is SGHTA and CDR2 is FQGNSA. V gave up 5 bases and J gave up 5 bases, with 18 bases separating them. Drawing the rest from reference TRBV7-2 and TRBJ2-5, the complete variable domain is GAGVSQSPSNKVTEKGKDVELRCDPISGHTALYWYRQSLGQGLEFLIYFQGNSAPDKSGLPSDRFSAERTGGSVSTLTIQRTQQEDSAVYLCASSVDSLRVETQYFGPGTRLLVL.

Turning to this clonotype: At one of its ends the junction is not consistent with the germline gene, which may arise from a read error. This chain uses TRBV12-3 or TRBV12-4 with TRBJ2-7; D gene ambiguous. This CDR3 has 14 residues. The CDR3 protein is CASSFGQSSHEQYF. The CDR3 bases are TGTGCCAGCAGTTTTGGTCAAAGCTCCCACGAGCAGTACTTC.